These 7 T cell receptor beta chains originate from one sample sequenced in a study of Ad26.COV2.S vaccination and SARS-CoV-2 variants. Treatment in this sample: around 19 received Ad26.COV2.S at low or high dose, single or two shots; five or six received placebo; per-sample allocation not given. Specimens were obtained on day 63 following the first vaccine or placebo injection. Assay used: immunoSEQ multiplex PCR; TCRdb lists only in-frame clones, some missing. The sample shows 350,000 to 500,000 clones, about nine tenths of them seen only once. Here the sequenced sample was peripheral blood, taken in a trial of Ad26.COV2.S vaccine versus placebo. These receptors were taken from a person between 18 and 65 years old who received the Ad26.COV2.S COVID-19 vaccine or a placebo.

The J gene is TRBJ1-1, the V gene TRBV24-1; 8 positions agree with TRBD1. Germline CDR1 reads KGHDR; CDR2 reads SFDVKD. After removal of 7 bases from V and 5 bases from J, the junction contained 11 bases not matched to a gene. This CDR3 is 15 amino acids long. CDR3 sequence reads: CATRGPRQGNTEAFF. CDR3 sequence (DNA): TGTGCCACCAGAGGTCCGAGACAGGGGAATACTGAAGCTTTCTTT.

The genes are TRBV5-1 and TRBJ2-1, with D unresolved. Trimming removed 3 bases at V and 4 bases at J, with 17 bases between. CDR1 SGHRS and CDR2 YFSETQ come from the germline V gene. The CDR3 is made up of 16 amino acids. This chain's CDR3 is CASSSDVYSDYNEQFF. CDR3 DNA: TGCGCCAGCAGCTCGGACGTCTACAGCGATTACAATGAGCAGTTCTTC.

The chain recombines TRBV19 with TRBJ2-4, with 9 bases that match TRBD1. V was clipped by 6 bases and J by 0 bases; unmatched bases: 12. Germline values: CDR1 LNHDA, CDR2 SQIVND (reference sequence). This CDR3 comprises 18 residues. The DNA of the CDR3 is TGTGCCAGTAGCAGGGAGACAGGGGGTTCGGTAGCCAAAAACATTCAGTACTTC. Translating it yields CASSRETGGSVAKNIQYF.

The V and J genes are TRBV19 and TRBJ1-2; D may be TRBD1 (5 bases). Germline CDR1 and CDR2: LNHDA and SQIVND (reference sequence). The length of the CDR3 is 13 residues. V dropped 2 bases and J dropped 8 bases, with 12 bases sitting between them. The CDR3 here is CASSIREGEGYTF. The CDR3 bases are TGTGCCAGTAGTATACGAGAAGGGGAGGGCTACACCTTC.

The DNA for the CDR3 is TGTGCCAGCAGCTTAGATCCAGGGACGAACGAGCAGTACTTC. Protein sequence: CASSLDPGTNEQYF. V and J are TRBV11-2 and TRBJ2-7; D tentatively fits TRBD1 or TRBD2 (5 bases each). CDR1 is SGHAT, CDR2 FQNNGV, per germline. V dropped 0 bases and J dropped 5 bases, with 11 bases sitting between them. This CDR3 is built from 14 residues.

V usage is TRBV5-1 and J usage is TRBJ1-1; D might be TRBD1 (5 bases). From germline, CDR1 is SGHRS and CDR2 YFSETQ. Trimming cost V 0 bases and J 0 bases, with 9 bases left between them. The CDR3 runs to 15 residues. CDR3 nucleotides: TGCGCCAGCAGCTTGGCGGGGGAAGTGAACACTGAAGCTTTCTTT. Translated, it gives CASSLAGEVNTEAFF.

The V and J genes are TRBV5-6 and TRBJ2-7; possibly TRBD1 or TRBD2 for D (5 bases each). V lost 0 bases and J 8 bases, leaving 9 bases between the germline ends. The length of the CDR3 is 12 residues. Per germline, CDR1 SGHDT and CDR2 YYEEEE. The CDR3 is CASSLGGFKQYF. The CDR3 coding sequence is TGTGCCAGCAGCTTGGGGGGGTTCAAGCAGTACTTC. The whole variable domain, remainder taken from reference TRBV5-6 and TRBJ2-7, is DAGVTQSPTHLIKTRGQQVTLRCSPKSGHDTVSWYQQALGQGPQFIFQYYEEEERQRGNFPDRFSGHQFPNYSSELNVNALLLGDSALYLCASSLGGFKQYFGPGTRLTVT.